This T cell receptor (beta chain) was documented in a study of cytomegalovirus exposure and HLA in healthy donors. For the study at large: Per a later analysis, the 666 first-cohort and 110 or so validation repertoires shared one platform. Study-wide points: Cytomegalovirus association was assigned to more than 150 TCR beta chains. In the 120 validation repertoires, under 95% of cluster scores exceeded 0, per a later analysis.

This clone was observed a single time. The antigen is not known. Profiling relied on immunoSEQ multiplex PCR, and the TCRdb table lists in-frame clones only, not all of them. The sample comprises 120,000 or so clones, 88% of which are singletons, and 1.4% rests with the top ten. In germline, CDR1 is MNHNY, CDR2 SVGAGI (reference sequence). The CDR3 totals 14 residues. Trimming shortened V by 5 bases and J by 4 bases, and 12 bases separated the two germline ends. The donors were members of the approximately 110-subject validation cohort (separate from the roughly 700-subject first cohort). Sequenced: PBMCs. This chain joins TRBV6-6 and TRBJ1-3; D is perhaps TRBD1 (6 bases). The clonotype was recovered from a man aged 25 to 45 in good health and CMV-seronegative. The CDR3 reads CASSTNRDGNTIYF. CDR3 in DNA: TGTGCCAGCAGTACCAACAGGGACGGAAACACCATATATTTT.